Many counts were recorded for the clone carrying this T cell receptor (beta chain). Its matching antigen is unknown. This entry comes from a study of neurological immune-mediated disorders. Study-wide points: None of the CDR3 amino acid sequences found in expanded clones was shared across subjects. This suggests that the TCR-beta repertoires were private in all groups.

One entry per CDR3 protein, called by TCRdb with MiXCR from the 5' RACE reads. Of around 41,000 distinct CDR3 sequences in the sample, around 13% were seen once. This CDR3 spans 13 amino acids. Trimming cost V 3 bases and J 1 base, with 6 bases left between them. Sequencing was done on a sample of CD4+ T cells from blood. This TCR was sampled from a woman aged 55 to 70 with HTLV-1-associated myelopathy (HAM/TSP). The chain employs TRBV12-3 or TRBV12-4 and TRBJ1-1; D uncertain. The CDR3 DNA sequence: TGTGCCAGCAGTTTGGAGGGGAACACTGAAGCTTTCTTT. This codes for CASSLEGNTEAFF.